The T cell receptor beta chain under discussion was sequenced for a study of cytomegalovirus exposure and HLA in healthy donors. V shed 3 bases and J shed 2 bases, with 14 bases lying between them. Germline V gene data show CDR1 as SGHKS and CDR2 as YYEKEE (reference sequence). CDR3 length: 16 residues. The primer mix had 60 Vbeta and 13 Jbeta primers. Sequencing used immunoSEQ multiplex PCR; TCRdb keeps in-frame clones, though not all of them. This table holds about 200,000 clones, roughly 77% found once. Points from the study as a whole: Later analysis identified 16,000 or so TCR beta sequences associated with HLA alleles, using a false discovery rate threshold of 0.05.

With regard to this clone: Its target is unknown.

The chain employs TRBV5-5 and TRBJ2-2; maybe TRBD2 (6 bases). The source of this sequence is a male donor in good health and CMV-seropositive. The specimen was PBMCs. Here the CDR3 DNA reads TGTGCCAGCAGCTGGCGGCCGGGACTCAACACCGGGGAGCTGTTTTTT. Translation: CASSWRPGLNTGELFF. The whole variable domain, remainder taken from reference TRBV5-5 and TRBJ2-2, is DAGVTQSPTHLIKTRGQQVTLRCSPISGHKSVSWYQQVLGQGPQFIFQYYEKEERGRGNFPDRFSARQFPNYSSELNVNALLLGDSALYLCASSWRPGLNTGELFFGEGSRLTVL.